These 16 T cell receptor beta chains were sequenced from one sample in a study of shared clonotypes between healthy human individuals. The table came from immunoSEQ multiplex PCR; TCRdb's copy has only in-frame clones and leaves some out. The sample holds millions of clones; over 85% are singletons and the top ten take more than 0.95%. CD45RO negativity and positive selection for CCR7 defined naive CD8 cells, a population that excluded terminally differentiated effector memory CD45RA+ cells. Sequenced sample: naive CD8+ T cells sorted from blood. The receptor set was obtained from a young man in good health.

The chain is built from TRBV6-5 and TRBJ2-3; D unclear. Germline-derived CDR1 and CDR2 are MNHEY and SVGAGI. The V end lost 2 bases, the J end lost 5 bases, and 11 bases lay between the germline ends. The CDR3 contains 14 residues. This CDR3 reads CASSYGVSVDTQYF. Here the CDR3 DNA reads TGTGCCAGCAGTTACGGGGTTTCGGTAGATACGCAGTATTTT.

The chain is built from TRBV20-1 and TRBJ1-1; D is unresolved. Trimming removed 3 bases from V and 6 bases from J, with 5 bases in between. The CDR3 loop spans 10 amino acids. Germline V gives CDR1 DFQATT, CDR2 SNEGSKA (reference sequence). Here the CDR3 DNA reads TGCAGTGCTAGTTTCCCTGAAGCTTTCTTT. It encodes CSASFPEAFF.

The chain links TRBV7-6 to TRBJ2-7, with D unresolved. The CDR3 contains 16 residues. The ends were cut back, 5 bases at V and 0 bases at J, with 17 bases in the middle. Germline V gene sequence: CDR1 SGHVS, CDR2 FNYEAQ. The CDR3 DNA is TGTGCCAGCAGCGCGCTTTCGGGCGGTAGCTCCTACGAGCAGTACTTC. Protein sequence: CASSALSGGSSYEQYF. Drawing the rest from reference TRBV7-6 and TRBJ2-7, the complete variable domain is GAGVSQSPRYKVTKRGQDVALRCDPISGHVSLYWYRQALGQGPEFLTYFNYEAQQDKSGLPNDRFSAERPEGSISTLTIQRTEQRDSAMYRCASSALSGGSSYEQYFGPGTRLTVT.

This chain connects TRBV7-9 to TRBJ2-1; D not certain. Germline-derived CDR1 and CDR2 are SEHNR and FQNEAQ (reference sequence). V lost 5 bases to trimming and J lost 6 bases, with 17 bases between them. This CDR3 is built from 15 residues. This CDR3 is CASSDARDPGNEQFF. The DNA of the CDR3 is TGTGCCAGCAGCGACGCTAGAGACCCCGGCAATGAGCAGTTCTTC.

A remark on this clone: This sample includes further DNA sequences coding for the same CDR3. The chain couples TRBV7-9 to TRBJ1-5; D not certain. Trimming left V 3 bases short and J 1 base short, with 7 bases between. CDR1 SEHNR and CDR2 FQNEAQ come from the germline V gene (reference sequence). This CDR3 region has 14 residues. CDR3 nucleotide sequence: TGTGCCAGCAGCTTGGCCGCAAGCAATCAGCCCCAGCATTTT. It codes for CASSLAASNQPQHF. Variable domain in full (rest from reference TRBV7-9 and TRBJ1-5): DTGVSQNPRHKITKRGQNVTFRCDPISEHNRLYWYRQTLGQGPEFLTYFQNEAQLEKSRLLSDRFSAERPKGSFSTLEIQRTEQGDSAMYLCASSLAASNQPQHFGDGTRLSIL.

The chain carries TRBV7-9 and TRBJ2-5; 7 nucleotides match TRBD1. J lost 3 bases, V lost 5 bases, and 3 bases had no gene match. The CDR3 is 13 amino acids. Germline V gene sequence: CDR1 SEHNR, CDR2 FQNEAQ (reference sequence). CDR3 in DNA: TGTGCCAGCAGCCAAACAGGGGAAGAGACCCAGTACTTC. Encoded protein: CASSQTGEETQYF.

V gene TRBV28 combines with J gene TRBJ1-3, with 11 bases identical to TRBD1. The CDR3 runs to 15 residues. J gave up 4 bases and V 6 bases, and 5 bases lay outside the gene matches. The germline CDR1 and CDR2 sequences are MDHEN and SYDVKM. CDR3 in amino acids: CASSPGQGAGNTIYF. CDR3 nucleotide sequence: TGTGCCAGCAGCCCCGGACAGGGGGCAGGAAACACCATATATTTT.

The J gene is TRBJ1-1, the V gene TRBV19; no reliable D call. Trimming took 5 bases from V and 4 from J, leaving 14 bases between them. The CDR3 runs 14 residues. Germline-derived CDR1 and CDR2 are LNHDA and SQIVND (reference sequence). The CDR3 here is CASSPMDAITEAFF. For the CDR3, the DNA is TGTGCCAGTAGTCCAATGGACGCGATCACTGAAGCTTTCTTT.

The chain uses TRBV5-1 and TRBJ2-1, with D tentatively TRBD1 (6 bases). The V end lost 4 bases, the J end lost 3 bases, and 14 bases lay between the germline ends. The CDR3 runs 15 residues. The germline gives CDR1 SGHRS, CDR2 YFSETQ. In DNA, the CDR3 is TGCGCCAGCAGCAAGCAGGGGAGCCTCTACAATGAGCAGTTCTTC. Translating it yields CASSKQGSLYNEQFF.

This chain joins TRBV11-3 and TRBJ2-5; 8 bases agree with TRBD1. The junction had 16 bases not matched to a gene; V was cut back by 5 bases and J by 5 bases. CDR1 SGHNT and CDR2 YENEEA come from the germline V gene. The CDR3 spans 17 residues. The CDR3 bases are TGTGCCAGCAGCGCGGACAGGGCGGTTTTAGGTTGGGAGACCCAGTACTTC. This sequence encodes CASSADRAVLGWETQYF.

V gene TRBV10-2 combines with J gene TRBJ2-7; D ambiguous. Germline lookup yields CDR1 WSHSY and CDR2 SAAADI. The CDR3 covers 11 residues. V was trimmed by 2 bases and J by 4 bases, leaving 3 bases between them. CDR3 residues: CASSEKYEQYF. The CDR3 nucleotides are TGCGCCAGCAGTGAGAAGTACGAGCAGTACTTC.

The V gene is TRBV5-6, the J gene TRBJ1-3; D gene ambiguous. The CDR3 consists of 17 residues. V shed 4 bases and J shed 4 bases, with 21 bases lying between them. Germline V gene lookup returns CDR1 SGHDT and CDR2 YYEEEE. This CDR3 is CASSQLRIVERGNTIYF. Here the CDR3 DNA reads TGTGCCAGCAGCCAACTTAGGATAGTAGAACGCGGAAACACCATATATTTT.

In nucleotides, the CDR3 is TGCAGCGTATCGTTTTACTCGTCCTACGAGCAGTACTTC. Translation: CSVSFYSSYEQYF. J is TRBJ2-7 and V is TRBV29-1; D call uncertain. The V end lost 6 bases, the J end lost 1 base, and 13 bases lay between the germline ends. Germline lookup yields CDR1 SQVTM and CDR2 ANQGSEA. This CDR3 is built from 13 residues.

This clone has only one observation. The rearrangement uses TRBV13 and TRBJ2-7; D remains unclear. CDR1 and CDR2 from the germline V gene are PRHDT and FYEKMQ (reference sequence). The CDR3 is 13 amino acids. Trimming cost V 5 bases and J 5 bases, with 13 bases left between them. CDR3 sequence reads: CASSPASGHEQYF. The CDR3, as DNA: TGTGCCAGCAGCCCGGCATCTGGGCACGAGCAGTACTTC.

This chain connects TRBV9 to TRBJ2-7; tentative D call: TRBD1 (5 bases). Trimming pared 3 bases from V and 1 base from J, leaving 11 bases between. The germline V gene encodes CDR1 SGDLS and CDR2 YYNGEE. The CDR3 is made up of 14 amino acids. The CDR3 spells CASSGDSFSYEQYF. CDR3 nucleotides: TGTGCCAGCAGCGGCGACAGTTTTTCCTACGAGCAGTACTTC.

This clone came up once. For the CDR3, the DNA is TGTGCCACATCATTGAGCTCCTATAATTCACCCCTCCACTTT. It is translated as CATSLSSYNSPLHF. The rearrangement links TRBV6-5 to TRBJ1-6; D gene uncertain. V was shortened by 10 bases and J by 0 bases, with 10 bases between the two germline ends. The germline V gene has CDR1 MNHEY and CDR2 SVGAGI. This CDR3 has 14 residues.